This is a list of T cell receptor beta chains from one sample in a study of blood T cell repertoires in COVID-19. Repertoires were generated with immunoSEQ multiplex PCR, while TCRdb's copy carries only in-frame clones and drops some. The table includes 150,000 or so clones, roughly 90% detected once. Input material: peripheral blood. The receptor source for this set is a man in his sixties with active or convalescent COVID-19. The CDR3 runs from the conserved cysteine through the conserved F or W. A D gene is named only where the DNA matches it firmly. Part of the rows lack a size; the others show once, few, many or a class for expanded clones.

CASSLAGAYEQYF	TGTGCCAGCAGTTTAGCGGGGGCCTACGAGCAGTACTTC	once	TRBV27	TRBJ2-7	TRBD2
CAWSGPGHAYTF	TGTGCCTGGAGTGGGCCGGGACATGCCTACACCTTC	-	TRBV30	TRBJ1-2	-
CASSQGAGGAQETQYF	TGCGCCAGCAGCCAAGGGGCAGGGGGCGCACAAGAGACCCAGTACTTC	-	TRBV4-1	TRBJ2-5	TRBD1
CASSRLAGAPDTQYF	TGTGCCAGCAGTCGACTAGCGGGAGCCCCAGATACGCAGTATTTT	-	TRBV9	TRBJ2-3	TRBD2
CASSLAWGPGAEAFF	TGTGCCAGCAGCTTAGCGTGGGGGCCCGGGGCTGAAGCTTTCTTT	-	TRBV7-9	TRBJ1-1	-
CASNPRGLAWYNEQFF	TGTGCCAGCAACCCCAGGGGGCTAGCGTGGTACAATGAGCAGTTCTTC	-	TRBV7-2	TRBJ2-1	TRBD1
CASSSQGREQYF	TGTGCCAGCAGTTCACAGGGGAGGGAGCAGTACTTC	-	TRBV28	TRBJ2-7	-
CASSTHTRGLSYNEQFF	TGTGCCAGCAGTACCCATACTCGCGGTCTCTCCTACAATGAGCAGTTCTTC	-	TRBV6-2/TRBV6-3	TRBJ2-1	-
CASSSGRVTETQYF	TGTGCCAGCAGCTCTGGTCGGGTCACGGAGACCCAGTACTTC	-	TRBV5-8	TRBJ2-5	-
CATMGDTDTQYF	TGTGCCACGATGGGAGACACAGATACGCAGTATTTT	-	TRBV10-3	TRBJ2-3	-
CASSQAGLAGITSSTDTQYF	TGTGCCAGCAGCCAAGCGGGACTAGCGGGAATAACCTCTAGCACAGATACGCAGTATTTT	-	TRBV3-1/TRBV3-2	TRBJ2-3	TRBD2
CASSLQGGRYGYTF	TGTGCCAGCAGCTTACAGGGAGGGAGGTATGGCTACACCTTC	-	TRBV7-9	TRBJ1-2	-
CASSSDSRTEAFF	TGTGCCAGCAGCTCGGACAGCAGGACTGAAGCTTTCTTT	-	TRBV7-8	TRBJ1-1	-
CASRAGDSNYGYTF	TGTGCCAGCAGGGCAGGGGATTCTAACTATGGCTACACCTTC	-	TRBV28	TRBJ1-2	-
CASSFGLAGEVNEQFF	TGTGCCAGCAGCTTCGGACTAGCGGGAGAGGTCAATGAGCAGTTCTTC	-	TRBV5-6	TRBJ2-1	TRBD2
CASSRGLLYGYTF	TGTGCCAGCAGCCGAGGACTGCTCTATGGCTACACCTTC	-	TRBV11-2	TRBJ1-2	-
CASSLATAYNEQFF	TGCGCCAGCAGCTTGGCCACAGCCTACAATGAGCAGTTCTTC	-	TRBV5-1	TRBJ2-1	-
CASSFQGGGSPLHF	TGTGCCAGCAGTTTTCAGGGAGGAGGGTCACCCCTCCACTTT	-	TRBV28	TRBJ1-6	-
CASSPGQGRGYTF	TGTGCCAGCAGCCCGGGACAGGGCCGGGGCTACACCTTC	once	TRBV27	TRBJ1-2	TRBD1
CASSSDRGSEKLFF	TGTGCCAGCAGCTCGGACAGGGGGTCAGAAAAACTGTTTTTT	-	TRBV5-4	TRBJ1-4	TRBD1
CSASLEFAKNIQYF	TGCAGTGCTAGTTTGGAGTTTGCCAAAAACATTCAGTACTTC	-	TRBV20-1	TRBJ2-4	-
CATSTSSTQYF	TGTGCCACCAGCACCTCGAGTACGCAGTATTTT	-	TRBV15	TRBJ2-3	-
CASSGGPYEKLFF	TGTGCCAGTAGTGGCGGGCCGTATGAAAAACTGTTTTTT	-	TRBV19	TRBJ1-4	-
CASSSDRAGNTIYF	TGCGCCAGCAGTTCCGACAGGGCTGGAAACACCATATATTTT	-	TRBV10-1	TRBJ1-3	TRBD1
CASSFERPRTGGGTEAFF	TGTGCCAGCAGCTTCGAGAGACCGAGGACAGGGGGCGGGACTGAAGCTTTCTTT	once	TRBV7-2	TRBJ1-1	TRBD1
CASTSGTDKGYTF	TGTGCCAGCACCTCCGGGACAGACAAGGGCTACACCTTC	-	TRBV28	TRBJ1-2	TRBD1
CASSGLAGYTGELFF	TGTGCCAGCAGCGGACTAGCGGGATACACCGGGGAGCTGTTTTTT	-	TRBV2	TRBJ2-2	TRBD2
CASSKGVDRSLNTEAFF	TGTGCCAGCAGCAAAGGCGTGGACAGATCGCTGAACACTGAAGCTTTCTTT	-	TRBV21-1	TRBJ1-1	-
CATTGQSNQPQHF	TGTGCCACCACGGGACAGAGCAATCAGCCCCAGCATTTT	-	TRBV28	TRBJ1-5	TRBD1